The 21 T cell receptor beta chains reported below all come from one sample, sequenced in a study of T cell responses to AZD1222 COVID-19 vaccine. Libraries were prepared by immunoSEQ multiplex PCR; TCRdb keeps only in-frame clonotypes and omits some of them. In the table there are about 130,000 clones, approximately 91% of which are singletons. The sequencing here drew on peripheral blood, taken 28 days after the second AZD1222 dose. Source of these receptors: an adult who received the AZD1222 COVID-19 vaccine.

This clone was seen once. The CDR3 sequence is CASSLSTRGNTEAFF. The CDR3 DNA sequence: TGTGCCAGCAGCTTAAGCACCCGCGGCAACACTGAAGCTTTCTTT. The chain carries TRBV7-9 and TRBJ1-1; D remains ambiguous. The V gene's germline CDR1 is SEHNR and CDR2 FQNEAQ (reference sequence). CDR3 size: 15 residues. V lost 2 bases, J lost 2 bases, and 12 bases lay in between.

In this sample, this clone turned up a few times. The chain employs TRBV20-1 and TRBJ1-1; D is unresolved. Germline V gene data show CDR1 as DFQATT and CDR2 as SNEGSKA (reference sequence). V dropped 5 bases and J dropped 11 bases, with 15 bases sitting between them. The CDR3 totals 11 residues. CDR3 coding DNA: TGCAGTGCTCAGCTGGGCGATTTGGCTTTCTTT. As protein: CSAQLGDLAFF.

V is TRBV10-3 and J is TRBJ2-1; 14 bases agree with TRBD2. The CDR3 is made up of 13 amino acids. V gave up 4 bases and J gave up 15 bases; unmatched junction bases: 5. Per the germline V gene, CDR1 is ENHRY and CDR2 is SYGVKD. CDR3 in amino acids: CAISGGLAGGSFF. CDR3 DNA: TGTGCCATCAGTGGCGGACTAGCGGGAGGTTCGTTCTTC.

The genes are TRBV16 and TRBJ1-1; possibly TRBD1 for D (5 bases). Trimming removed 6 bases at V and 8 bases at J, with 16 bases between. Looked up from germline, CDR1 is KGHSY and CDR2 is FQNENV. The CDR3 is 13 amino acids. The CDR3: CASSLVRGGEAFF. CDR3 coding DNA: TGTGCCAGCAGTCTCGTGAGGGGCGGCGAAGCTTTCTTT.

V and J are TRBV5-1 and TRBJ2-3; tentatively, D is TRBD2 (5 bases). Germline-derived CDR1 and CDR2 are SGHRS and YFSETQ. The V gene lost 5 bases and the J gene lost 4 bases, with 11 bases spanning the gap. CDR3 length: 13 amino acids. CDR3 loop: CASSSGSADTQYF. CDR3 bases: TGCGCCAGCAGTTCGGGGAGCGCAGATACGCAGTATTTT.

This clone was seen a single time. The chain links TRBV7-9 to TRBJ1-2, with unresolved D. The CDR3 length is 14 residues. The germline V gene encodes CDR1 SEHNR and CDR2 FQNEAQ (reference sequence). V lost 7 bases and J lost 5, with 17 bases in between. CDR3 sequence: CASTMGGSSYGYTF. The CDR3 nucleotides are TGTGCCAGCACCATGGGCGGCAGTTCTTATGGCTACACCTTC.

This chain connects TRBV5-4 to TRBJ2-3; TRBD2 is a possible D gene (6 bases). CDR3 length equals 13 residues. V lost 3 bases to trimming and J lost 5 bases, with 10 bases between them. Germline values: CDR1 SGHNT, CDR2 YYREEE (reference sequence). This chain's CDR3 is CASSWDWGDTQYF. As DNA, the CDR3 is TGTGCCAGCAGCTGGGACTGGGGAGATACGCAGTATTTT. Filled out from reference TRBV5-4 and TRBJ2-3, the complete variable domain reads ETGVTQSPTHLIKTRGQQVTLRCSSQSGHNTVSWYQQALGQGPQFIFQYYREEENGRGNFPPRFSGLQFPNYSSELNVNALELDDSALYLCASSWDWGDTQYFGPGTRLTVL.

Remarks on this clone: The sample has other DNA sequences that encode this CDR3 too. V gene TRBV2 combines with J gene TRBJ1-1, with D hard to call. This CDR3 is built from 13 residues. The germline CDR1 and CDR2 sequences are SNHLY and FYNNEI. V was shortened by 3 bases and J by 0 bases, with 5 bases between the two germline ends. This CDR3 is CASSDGLNTEAFF. The CDR3 DNA reads TGTGCCAGCAGTGATGGATTGAACACTGAAGCTTTCTTT.

The chain links TRBV12-5 to TRBJ1-2, with 7 bases matching TRBD1. Per the germline V gene, CDR1 is LGHNT and CDR2 is FRNRAP. The CDR3 loop spans 14 amino acids. J lost 8 bases, V lost 1 base, and 7 bases had no gene match. In nucleotides, the CDR3 is TGTGCTAGTGGTTTGGGACAGGGAGTGCGAGGCTACACCTTC. This encodes CASGLGQGVRGYTF.

This clone was recorded only once. V and J are TRBV4-1 and TRBJ2-2; 7 nucleotides match TRBD2. This CDR3 is 19 amino acids long. The germline gives CDR1 MGHRA, CDR2 YSYEKL. V was clipped by 1 base and J by 5 bases; unmatched bases: 16. CDR3 residues: CASSQVLRLALLRTGELFF. In DNA, the CDR3 is TGCGCCAGCAGCCAAGTCCTTCGACTAGCCCTTCTGAGGACCGGGGAGCTGTTTTTT.

The rearrangement joins TRBV3-1 (or the pseudogene TRBV3-2) to TRBJ2-1; 9 bases are shared with TRBD2. The V and J ends lost 0 bases and 6 bases, in that order; junction bases with no gene match: 9. The germline V gene has CDR1 LGHDT and CDR2 YNNKEL (reference sequence). The CDR3 is 17 residues long. The CDR3 region is CASSQDLAGGEGNEQFF. CDR3 DNA sequence: TGTGCCAGCAGCCAAGATCTTGCGGGAGGGGAGGGCAATGAGCAGTTCTTC.

Notes on this clone: The same CDR3 is also encoded by other DNA sequences in this sample. The chain combines TRBV12-3 or TRBV12-4 with TRBJ1-1, with unresolved D. The ends were cut back, 6 bases at V and 0 bases at J, with 8 bases in the middle. The CDR3 sequence is 13 residues long. The chain's CDR3 is CASSLQVNTEAFF. Written as DNA, the CDR3 is TGTGCCAGCAGCCTTCAAGTGAACACTGAAGCTTTCTTT.

The J gene is TRBJ1-2, the V gene TRBV30; tentative D call: TRBD1 (5 bases). This CDR3 is built from 13 residues. V lost 8 bases, J lost 0 bases, and 13 bases lay in between. CDR1 GTSNPN and CDR2 SVGIG come from the germline V gene (reference sequence). The CDR3 region is CAAPQGSNYGYTF. The CDR3 nucleotides are TGTGCCGCCCCCCAGGGATCTAACTATGGCTACACCTTC.

This clone was counted a single time. This rearrangement joins TRBV18 to TRBJ1-3; a possible D gene is TRBD1 (5 bases). CDR3 length: 16 residues. Trimming took 0 bases from V and 0 from J, leaving 9 bases between them. Germline V gene sequence: CDR1 KGHSH, CDR2 LQKENI. The CDR3 DNA sequence: TGTGCCAGCTCACCACCGGGACTCAGCTCTGGAAACACCATATATTTT. It translates to CASSPPGLSSGNTIYF.

V usage is TRBV9 and J usage is TRBJ1-3; the D gene is possibly TRBD1 (5 bases). CDR1 SGDLS and CDR2 YYNGEE come from the germline V gene. V was pared by 0 bases and J by 4 bases, with 14 bases between. This CDR3 region has 16 residues. CDR3 in amino acids: CASSVAGGSSGNTIYF. The CDR3 DNA reads TGTGCCAGCAGCGTAGCGGGGGGGTCGAGCGGAAACACCATATATTTT.

J is TRBJ1-2 and V is TRBV6-5; D is possibly TRBD1 (6 bases). CDR1 and CDR2 (germline): MNHEY, SVGAGI. CDR3 size: 13 residues. With 7 bases removed from V and 6 bases from J, the gap between germline ends came to 15 bases. In DNA form, the CDR3 reads TGTGCCAGCAATCGAGGGGGGTCGGATGGCTACACCTTC. Translation gives CASNRGGSDGYTF.

CDR3 in DNA: TGCGCCAGCAGTCCCCGGGACAGGGAGAATCCCGTGCTTGTGAACACTGAAGCTTTCTTT. It yields the protein CASSPRDRENPVLVNTEAFF. J is TRBJ1-1 and V is TRBV10-1, with 9 positions matching TRBD1. Germline loops: CDR1 WNHNN, CDR2 SYGVQD (reference sequence). J was trimmed by 0 bases and V by 5 bases; bases with no gene match: 19. CDR3 length: 20 amino acids.

This clone was picked up a small number of times. The V call is TRBV7-8, the J call TRBJ1-6; D is ambiguous. The CDR3 runs to 11 residues. V gave up 3 bases and J gave up 13 bases, with 7 bases separating them. CDR1 is SGHVS and CDR2 is FQNEAQ in the germline V gene. DNA for the CDR3: TGTGCCAGCAGCTTGACATGGCCCCTCCACTTT. This encodes CASSLTWPLHF.

The chain links TRBV28 to TRBJ1-1; TRBD1 matches at 10 bases. CDR1 and CDR2 from the germline V gene are MDHEN and SYDVKM. There are 16 residues in the CDR3. V trimming: 5 bases; J trimming: 6 bases; junction bases outside the gene matches: 12. Here the CDR3 DNA reads TGTGCCAGCAGTCTCTCCTACGGGACAGGGGACCCTGAAGCTTTCTTT. As protein: CASSLSYGTGDPEAFF.

V and J are TRBV3-1 (or the pseudogene TRBV3-2) and TRBJ2-1; TRBD2 matches 9 bases. The germline CDR1 and CDR2 sequences are LGHDT and YNNKEL (reference sequence). Germline trimming cut 4 bases from V and 4 bases from J; bases unmatched to any gene: 2. This CDR3 has 14 residues. CDR3 loop: CASSLLAGYNEQFF. The CDR3 bases are TGTGCCAGCAGCCTACTAGCGGGTTACAATGAGCAGTTCTTC.

This clone was observed a handful of times. V usage is TRBV28 and J usage is TRBJ2-3, with 16 bases lining up with TRBD2. Germline CDR1 is MDHEN and CDR2 is SYDVKM. Trimming took 5 bases from V and 6 from J; bases not matched to a gene: 11. The CDR3 runs 18 residues. The CDR3 loop reads CASSPWGTSGRGRDTQYF. The CDR3 DNA follows: TGTGCCAGCAGTCCTTGGGGGACTAGCGGGAGGGGTCGGGATACGCAGTATTTT.